This paragraph covers one T cell receptor (beta chain) sequence. This record comes from a study of blood T cell repertoires in COVID-19. Study in general: Italy, Spain and the United States were the sources of the convalescent and acute COVID-19 samples. T cells, B-cell-depleted T cells, or PBMCs provided the cDNA or gDNA that served as material.

Study processing details: Researchers report that nucleated cell counts were estimated from reference gene primer amplification. Method: immunoSEQ multiplex PCR; TCRdb's copy keeps in-frame clones and lacks some. The V and J calls and the clone size are those of that table, but D and trimming were determined from the DNA. The sample has 150,000 to 200,000 clones, 80% to 90% seen once; the top ten hold 1.5% to 2%. Sequencing used peripheral blood. This TCR came from a man aged 18 to 35 who had recovered from COVID-19.

The CDR3 nucleotides read TGCGCCAGCAGCCAAGATAAAACAGGGGGAACTGAAGCTTTCTTT. It yields the protein CASSQDKTGGTEAFF. The chain combines TRBV4-3 with TRBJ1-1; 8 positions match TRBD1. CDR1 is LGHNA, CDR2 YSLEER, per germline. Trimming cost V 0 bases and J 5 bases; bases outside gene matches: 5. The length of the CDR3 is 15 residues.